This T cell receptor beta chain was obtained from a study of blood T cell repertoires in COVID-19. This CDR3 region has 14 residues. The germline gives CDR1 SNHLY, CDR2 FYNNEI. The ends were cut back, 8 bases at V and 1 base at J, with 11 bases in the middle. The method was immunoSEQ multiplex PCR; TCRdb's version includes in-frame clones alone and lacks a portion of them. The table includes 30,000 to 40,000 clones, approximately 93% detected once. The TCR comes from a male donor with active COVID-19. Specimen: peripheral blood. The rearrangement uses TRBV2 and TRBJ2-2; a possible D gene is TRBD1 (6 bases). In nucleotides, the CDR3 is TGTGCCAGCGCGGCAGGGGTGAACACCGGGGAGCTGTTTTTT. Amino acids: CASAAGVNTGELFF.